This TCR beta chain stems from a study of T cells after yellow fever vaccination (dated by TCRdb to about 2019). For the wider study: The SMART-Seq v4 Ultra Low Input RNA kit was used to prepare libraries from fractions with low cell numbers. To follow T-cell clones before and after primary and booster YFV17D yellow fever vaccination, bulk TCR alpha and beta repertoires were sequenced over time. Two healthy male donors, one aged 18 to 29 and one aged 30 to 40 years, were included in the cohort. Bulk PBMC replicates and cell subsets were isolated from blood drawn at multiple timepoints before and after both primary and secondary immunization.

On this clonotype itself: The target of this receptor is not known. No qualities accompany the bases; no much larger clone lies one base away.

Here is what the overall study found, with its caveats: Computational filtering was needed because FACS-sorted repertoires could contain abundant contaminating clonotypes from the bulk population. Only a couple of donors were included in the study, so the extent to which the findings can be generalized is limited. Most clones expanded after primary vaccination were re-detected after the booster (96% of CD4 and around 88% of CD8), suggesting broad memory maintenance. A small fraction of clonotypes showed up in both the CD4 and CD8 compartments, probably as a result of convergent recombination. The secondary T-cell response was found to be weaker but faster than the primary response, with a peak reached on day 5 rather than on day 15.

TCR cDNA was synthesized by 5'RACE template switching, through which a universal primer site and unique molecular identifiers were introduced. Priming of cDNA synthesis was performed from both the TCR alpha and TCR beta constant segments. Library amplification involved two PCR steps, and the second step added sample barcodes and sequencing adapters. Sequencing of libraries was performed on Illumina HiSeq 2500 (2x100 bp) or NovaSeq (2x150 bp). The paper's processing steps were these. MIGEC handled demultiplexing of reads and collapsing into UMI consensus sequences, while MiXCR performed V(D)J alignment. Using edgeR on replicate PBMC samples, clonotypes were called vaccine-responding if FDR was below 0.01 and the log2 fold change was above 5 up to day 15. Each bulk clonotype received a CD4 or CD8 identity based on whether the sequenced CD4 or CD8 repertoire contained that clonotype at higher abundance. The public reads were reanalyzed by TCRdb: fastp trimming at Q25, MiXCR alignment, in-frame beta chains only. Entries are consolidated by CDR3 protein sequence, retaining the most common genes and DNA. Clone size and V and J calls follow TCRdb, not the original study. For this sample there are a few hundred thousand distinct CDR3 sequences; 19% appear just once. 14% of the sample lies in the top ten.

Reading from cysteine to phenylalanine, the CDR3 counts 15 amino acids. Only CDR3 DNA remains: 45 bases, in frame from the first base. V and J are trimmed by 1 base and 4 bases, and the gene matches miss 6 bases of the junction. CDR1 and CDR2, looked up from the germline V gene, are SGHTA and FQGTGA. The sample's treatment or condition label, decoded: live attenuated yellow fever vaccine strain. Two biological replicates of bulk PBMCs were collected at each blood-draw timepoint. A standard Ficoll-Paque protocol was used to isolate PBMCs from peripheral blood. RNA was extracted with TriZol from bulk PBMCs, CD4 and CD8 fractions, and dextramer-positive and dextramer-negative fractions.

This material consisted of PBMCs, taken 15 days after the yellow fever booster vaccination. The receptor chain draws on TRBV7-3 and TRBJ2-7, and 8 bases in between align with TRBD2. This clonotype was sampled from a man younger than 45 who received the YFV17D yellow fever vaccine. The CDR3 protein: CASSLRAGVEYEQYF. The bases are TGTGCCAGCAGCTTAAGAGCGGGAGTGGAGTACGAGCAGTACTTC.